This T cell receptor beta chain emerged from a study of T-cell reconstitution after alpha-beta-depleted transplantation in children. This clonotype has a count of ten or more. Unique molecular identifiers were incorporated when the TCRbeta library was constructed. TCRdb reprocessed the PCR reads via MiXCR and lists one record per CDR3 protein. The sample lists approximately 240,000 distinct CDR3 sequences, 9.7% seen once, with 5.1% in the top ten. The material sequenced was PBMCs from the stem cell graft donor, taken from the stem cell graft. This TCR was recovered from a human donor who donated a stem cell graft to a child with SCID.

CDR3 DNA sequence: TGTGCCAGTATCCCTTGGACCAACAGGGTAGGCACCGGGGAGCTGTTTTTT. This sequence encodes CASIPWTNRVGTGELFF. The chain is built from TRBV19 and TRBJ2-2; a weak D match, TRBD1 (6 bases). The CDR3 is 17 residues long. Trimming cost V 7 bases and J 4 bases, with 22 bases left between them. Germline lookup yields CDR1 LNHDA and CDR2 SQIVND (reference sequence).